This TCR beta chain was sequenced in a study of blood T cell repertoires in COVID-19. Overall study: The samples span acute and convalescent COVID-19 from the United States, Italy and Spain. T cells, B-cell-depleted T cells, or PBMCs supplied cDNA or gDNA.

In the authors' methods: Counts of nucleated cells, estimated from reference gene primer amplification, were obtained. This table comes from immunoSEQ multiplex PCR, and its TCRdb copy is limited to in-frame clones, with some not included. The V and J calls and clone size are taken from that table; D and trimming were inferred from the DNA. The sample lists under 350,000 clones, approximately 90% occurring once. The CDR3 length is 14 residues. Germline V gene data show CDR1 as GTSNPN and CDR2 as SVGIG (reference sequence). J gave up 7 bases and V 1 base, and 6 bases lay outside the gene matches. The V and J genes are TRBV30 and TRBJ2-4; 8 nucleotides line up with TRBD2. Sequenced input: peripheral blood. The receptor comes from a man aged 35 to 55 with acute or convalescent COVID-19. The CDR3 region is CAWSEGPGGNIQYF. The CDR3 DNA is TGTGCCTGGAGTGAGGGCCCGGGAGGGAACATTCAGTACTTC.